This T cell receptor beta chain was recorded in a study of shared clonotypes between healthy human individuals. The authors sequenced unsorted PBMC DNA on ten immunoSEQ deep assay plates. This table comes from immunoSEQ multiplex PCR, and its TCRdb copy is limited to in-frame clones, with some not included. Seen here are about 460,000 clones, more than 70% observed once, and the top ten hold around 12%. The germline V gene encodes CDR1 LGHNA and CDR2 YNFKEQ. This CDR3 comprises 14 residues. V was pared by 2 bases and J by 7 bases, with 11 bases between. The chain has TRBV4-2 and TRBJ2-2, with TRBD2 as a possible D gene (6 bases). This sequence originates from a middle-aged woman in good health. Some clones in this sample may be carry-over from other donors' samples. The source material was PBMCs. The CDR3 DNA sequence: TGTGCCAGCAGCCAAATAGGGGAGGACGGGGAGCTGTTTTTT. Translating gives CASSQIGEDGELFF.